The rows below give T cell receptor beta chains drawn from one sample of a study of control samples from healthy donors and cancer patients. Assay: immunoSEQ multiplex PCR; the TCRdb copy retains only in-frame clones and omits some. In the table there are 55,000 to 70,000 clones, 90% of which are singletons. What was sequenced was PBMCs. The receptors were sampled from a man aged 55 to 69 with colorectal cancer. CDR3s include the opening cysteine and the closing phenylalanine or tryptophan. The D gene is left open where the match is weak. Not every row has a clone size; where given, it reads once, few, many or a size class.

abundance | j_gene | d_gene | v_gene | CDR3aa | CDR3nt
NA | TRBJ2-7 | NA | TRBV12-3/TRBV12-4 | CASSFGPYEQYF | TGTGCCAGCAGTTTCGGGCCCTACGAGCAGTACTTC
NA | TRBJ2-7 | NA | TRBV4-2 | CASSPTGGTYEQYF | TGTGCCAGCAGCCCGACGGGGGGCACCTACGAGCAGTACTTC
NA | TRBJ2-7 | NA | TRBV5-1 | CASSLWDGEQYF | TGCGCCAGCAGCTTGTGGGACGGCGAGCAGTACTTC
NA | TRBJ2-3 | TRBD1 | TRBV7-3 | CASSPWARGTDTQYF | TGTGCCAGCAGCCCCTGGGCCAGGGGGACAGATACGCAGTATTTT
NA | TRBJ2-5 | TRBD2 | TRBV5-1 | CASSRGGVQETQYF | TGCGCCAGCAGCCGCGGGGGGGTACAGGAGACCCAGTACTTC
NA | TRBJ1-2 | NA | TRBV30 | CAWSWGGMDGYTF | TGTGCCTGGAGTTGGGGTGGTATGGATGGCTACACCTTC
few | TRBJ1-6 | TRBD1 | TRBV7-8 | CASSTKTGENSPLHF | TGTGCCAGCAGCACAAAAACAGGGGAAAATTCACCCCTCCACTTT
NA | TRBJ2-3 | TRBD1 | TRBV7-9 | CASSPLRDRVRDTQYF | TGTGCCAGCAGCCCACTCCGGGACAGGGTGAGGGATACGCAGTATTTT
NA | TRBJ2-3 | TRBD1 | TRBV23-1 | CASSPLLTGGLTDTQYF | TGCGCCAGCAGTCCCCTGCTGACAGGGGGCTTGACAGATACGCAGTATTTT
NA | TRBJ2-3 | NA | TRBV5-4 | CASSVDRRADTQYF | TGTGCCAGCAGCGTCGACCGTCGGGCGGATACGCAGTATTTT
few | TRBJ1-1 | NA | TRBV19 | CASSLRDGSRAFF | TGTGCCAGTAGTCTCCGGGACGGGAGCCGAGCTTTCTTT
NA | TRBJ1-4 | TRBD1 | TRBV11-2 | CASSLGDRVNEKLFF | TGTGCCAGCAGCTTGGGTGACAGGGTTAATGAAAAACTGTTTTTT
NA | TRBJ1-5 | TRBD1 | TRBV6-6 | CASSLGQGQPQHF | TGTGCCAGCAGCCTGGGACAGGGTCAGCCCCAGCATTTT
once | TRBJ1-5 | TRBD1 | TRBV30 | CAWKVADRENQPQHF | TGTGCCTGGAAGGTTGCGGACAGGGAGAATCAGCCCCAGCATTTT